The 28 T cell receptor beta chains reported below all come from one sample, sequenced in a study of T and B cells in COVID-19 patients. TRB rearrangements were amplified by multiplex PCR with BIOMED2 TRB-A/B primers. TCRdb redid the calling of the multiplex PCR reads with MiXCR, one entry per CDR3 protein. The table records about 15,000 distinct CDR3 sequences, 25% to 35% of them present only once. From blood, about 250-500 ng of genomic DNA served as TRB template. Sequenced input: blood. The receptors were gathered from a human donor who had recovered from COVID-19.

The chain recombines TRBV18 with TRBJ1-5; maybe TRBD1 (5 bases). V was trimmed by 2 bases and J by 4 bases, leaving 6 bases between them. The CDR3 is 13 amino acids. Germline V gene data show CDR1 as KGHSH and CDR2 as LQKENI. DNA of the CDR3: TGTGCCAGCTCACCAGGGGGGAATCAGCCCCAGCATTTT. It specifies CASSPGGNQPQHF.

The J gene is TRBJ1-2, the V gene TRBV29-1; 8 positions match TRBD1. Germline CDR1 and CDR2: SQVTM and ANQGSEA. V was clipped by 6 bases and J by 2 bases; unmatched bases: 5. CDR3 length: 13 amino acids. DNA of the CDR3: TGCAGCGTCGGTACAGGGGGGAACTATGGCTACACCTTC. Encoded protein: CSVGTGGNYGYTF.

This clonotype occurred a few times. The chain recombines TRBV6-2 or TRBV6-3 with TRBJ1-1; D possibly corresponds to TRBD1 (5 bases). Between the trimmed V and J ends, which lost 7 bases and 0 bases, there was a span of 18 bases. The CDR3 has 16 residues. Germline CDR1 is MNHEY and CDR2 is SVGEGT. The CDR3 loop is CASTVGGAAMNTEAFF. CDR3 in DNA: TGTGCCAGCACAGTAGGTGGGGCAGCAATGAACACTGAAGCTTTCTTT.

The V call is TRBV6-5, the J call TRBJ2-2; D gene unclear. Per germline, CDR1 MNHEY and CDR2 SVGAGI. The V end was cut by 5 bases, the J end by 5 bases, with 18 bases between. The CDR3 runs 16 residues. CDR3 protein: CASSDPPALSTGELFF. The CDR3 coding sequence is TGTGCCAGCAGTGACCCCCCGGCACTTTCTACCGGGGAGCTGTTTTTT.

This chain's CDR3 is CSVGTGDTGELFF. CDR3 bases: TGCAGCGTCGGTACAGGGGACACCGGGGAGCTGTTTTTT. The rearrangement uses TRBV29-1 and TRBJ2-2; 7 bases are a match to TRBD1. Trimming removed 6 bases from V and 3 bases from J; junction bases left unmatched: 4. This CDR3 has 13 residues. The germline CDR1 and CDR2 sequences are SQVTM and ANQGSEA.

This clonotype was counted many times. This chain uses TRBV6-6 with TRBJ1-4; perhaps TRBD1 as D (6 bases). The CDR3 length is 15 residues. Germline V gene data show CDR1 as MNHNY and CDR2 as SVGAGI (reference sequence). The V gene lost 1 base and the J gene lost 7 bases, with 13 bases spanning the gap. CDR3 nucleotide sequence: TGTGCCAGCAGTTACTTGGGGGAAGGGGGTGAAAAACTGTTTTTT. Protein product: CASSYLGEGGEKLFF.

This clonotype qualifies as medium-sized. The V and J genes are TRBV6-5 and TRBJ2-2; D uncertain. This CDR3 has 12 amino acids. V was trimmed by 6 bases and J by 6 bases, leaving 8 bases between them. Germline lookup yields CDR1 MNHEY and CDR2 SVGAGI. The CDR3 protein is CASSRDPGELFF. The CDR3 DNA is TGTGCCAGCAGCCGCGACCCCGGGGAGCTGTTTTTT.

This clonotype was picked up a small number of times. The chain employs TRBV10-3 and TRBJ1-5, with D unresolved. Per the germline V gene, CDR1 is ENHRY and CDR2 is SYGVKD. The ends were cut back, 2 bases at V and 11 bases at J, with 10 bases in the middle. The length of the CDR3 is 12 residues. The CDR3 protein is CAISEAEVAQHF. Written as DNA, the CDR3 is TGTGCCATCAGTGAGGCCGAGGTAGCCCAGCATTTT.

J is TRBJ1-5 and V is TRBV24-1; D unclear. CDR3 length: 14 amino acids. V lost 2 bases and J 7 bases, leaving 11 bases between the germline ends. Germline V gene lookup returns CDR1 KGHDR and CDR2 SFDVKD. The CDR3 DNA follows: TGTGCCACCAGTGATTCGGGAAGGGAACAGCCCCAGCATTTT. The encoded protein is CATSDSGREQPQHF.

With respect to this clonotype: A much bigger clone sits one base away, suggesting this may be a read error. No conserved phenylalanine or tryptophan is present at the end of the CDR3, so a read error is the likely explanation. The V gene is TRBV5-5, the J gene TRBJ2-3; D is unresolved. The CDR3 is 14 residues long. Looked up from germline, CDR1 is SGHKS and CDR2 is YYEKEE (reference sequence). V lost 4 bases to trimming and J lost 1 base, with 10 bases between them. The CDR3 DNA is TGTGCCAGCAGCATCTTGGACCGCACAGATACGCAGTATCTT. Amino acids: CASSILDRTDTQYL.

A note on this clonotype: Given a much more abundant clone one base away, this may be a read error. V gene TRBV6-1 combines with J gene TRBJ2-1; D tentatively fits TRBD1 or TRBD2 (5 bases each). Trimming stripped 7 bases from V and 10 bases from J, with 20 bases between. The length of the CDR3 is 14 residues. CDR1 is MNHNS and CDR2 is SASEGT in the germline V gene. Here the CDR3 DNA reads TGTGCCAGCACCTTAAACCCGGGGCCCTACGAGCAGTTCTTC. As protein: CASTLNPGPYEQFF.

This clonotype is medium-sized within its sample. This sequence joins TRBV29-1 and TRBJ1-1; D may be TRBD1 (5 bases). Trimming left V 7 bases short and J 2 bases short, with 11 bases between. Germline CDR1 SQVTM, CDR2 ANQGSEA. This CDR3 region has 12 residues. The CDR3 nucleotides read TGCAGCGGCCGACAGACAAACACTGAAGCTTTCTTT. Translated, it gives CSGRQTNTEAFF.

This clonotype is medium-sized (0.01 to 0.1%) within its sample. This chain links TRBV27 with TRBJ2-3; possible D gene TRBD2, 5 bases. The CDR3 totals 17 residues. Germline V lookup: CDR1 MNHEY, CDR2 SMNVEV (reference sequence). Trimming left V 0 bases short and J 1 base short, with 14 bases between. DNA for the CDR3: TGTGCCAGCAGTTTATCCGGGGATGCGCTGGGCACAGATACGCAGTATTTT. Translation: CASSLSGDALGTDTQYF.

This clonotype was found many times. The chain employs TRBV19 and TRBJ1-2; D remains ambiguous. Germline values: CDR1 LNHDA, CDR2 SQIVND (reference sequence). V dropped 6 bases and J dropped 4 bases, with 12 bases sitting between them. The CDR3 is made up of 13 amino acids. CDR3 region: CASSPSKGYGYTF. CDR3 sequence (DNA): TGTGCCAGTAGCCCTTCGAAGGGCTATGGCTACACCTTC.

This chain links TRBV12-5 with TRBJ2-7; D gene uncertain. CDR3 length equals 12 residues. V was shortened by 3 bases and J by 7 bases, with 10 bases between the two germline ends. Germline CDR1 LGHNT, CDR2 FRNRAP. The CDR3 nucleotides are TGTGCTAGTGGTTTAGGGCCCGTTGAGCAGTACTTC. Translated, it gives CASGLGPVEQYF.

This clonotype is categorized as medium-sized (0.01 to 0.1%). The CDR3 DNA follows: TGTGCCACCAGCAGAGGTCACAGCAACACCGGGGAGCTGTTTTTT. Protein sequence: CATSRGHSNTGELFF. The V call is TRBV15, the J call TRBJ2-2, with unresolved D. Trimming removed 1 base from V and 2 bases from J, with 8 bases in between. This CDR3 has 15 residues. Germline CDR1 is LNHNV and CDR2 is YYDKDF (reference sequence).

The V gene is TRBV7-6, the J gene TRBJ2-3; 9 positions agree with TRBD1. Germline CDR1 and CDR2: SGHVS and FNYEAQ. Germline trimming cut 5 bases from V and 2 bases from J; bases unmatched to any gene: 8. CDR3 length: 16 residues. CDR3 in DNA: TGTGCCAGCAGCCAAACAGGGACAGGGACCACAGATACGCAGTATTTT. Protein sequence: CASSQTGTGTTDTQYF.

This clonotype has a handful of counts. V usage is TRBV7-6 and J usage is TRBJ2-2; D remains unclear. V lost 8 bases, J lost 2 bases, and 12 bases lay in between. This CDR3 is 14 amino acids long. Germline loops: CDR1 SGHVS, CDR2 FNYEAQ. The chain's CDR3 is CASGTTSNTGELFF. CDR3 nucleotides: TGTGCCAGCGGCACAACCTCAAACACCGGGGAGCTGTTTTTT.

This CDR3 is CASSSLPGEQYF. In DNA, the CDR3 is TGTGCCAGCAGCTCACTCCCCGGCGAGCAGTACTTC. The rearrangement joins TRBV7-9 to TRBJ2-7, with no clear D. CDR1 and CDR2 (germline): SEHNR, FQNEAQ (reference sequence). V lost 4 bases and J 6 bases, leaving 10 bases between the germline ends. The CDR3 totals 12 residues.

A few counts support this clonotype. This chain connects TRBV5-4 to TRBJ2-7; TRBD1 is a possible D gene (6 bases). The CDR3 is made up of 14 amino acids. The ends were cut back, 0 bases at V and 5 bases at J, with 12 bases in the middle. Germline lookup yields CDR1 SGHNT and CDR2 YYREEE (reference sequence). CDR3 residues: CASSLGRGFDEQYF. The CDR3 nucleotides read TGTGCCAGCAGCTTGGGCAGGGGCTTCGACGAGCAGTACTTC.

Notes on this clonotype: A read error may produce the germline difference seen at one junction end. The V and J genes are TRBV4-3 and TRBJ2-7; D unclear. From germline, CDR1 is LGHNA and CDR2 YSLEER. The CDR3 contains 14 residues. DNA of the CDR3: TGTGCCAGCAGCCAAGAACACCTGGCCTACGAGCAGTACTTC. This encodes CASSQEHLAYEQYF.

In its sample, this clonotype is medium-sized (0.01 to 0.1%). V is TRBV19 and J is TRBJ2-1; 8 bases line up with TRBD2. Germline CDR1 reads LNHDA; CDR2 reads SQIVND (reference sequence). The ends lost 5 bases at V and 9 bases at J; junction bases unmatched: 15. The CDR3 is made up of 16 amino acids. CDR3 nucleotides: TGTGCCAGTAGTGCTCCGACGGGGGGGGGGTTATGTGAGCAGTTCTTC. Residues: CASSAPTGGGLCEQFF.

This clonotype appeared many times. The J gene is TRBJ1-6, the V gene TRBV27; no clear D. Germline V lookup: CDR1 MNHEY, CDR2 SMNVEV (reference sequence). This CDR3 spans 15 amino acids. V was trimmed by 4 bases and J by 8 bases, leaving 15 bases between them. The CDR3 bases are TGTGCCAGCAGTTCCCCCCTAGGGAGTGATTCACCCCTCCACTTT. Protein sequence: CASSSPLGSDSPLHF.

V and J are TRBV18 and TRBJ1-3, with 7 positions matching TRBD1. Germline CDR1 is KGHSH and CDR2 is LQKENI. J gave up 4 bases and V 6 bases, and 9 bases lay outside the gene matches. The CDR3 runs 15 residues. The CDR3 DNA follows: TGTGCCAGCTCTCCTCCCGACAGGGCGGGAAACACCATATATTTT. As protein: CASSPPDRAGNTIYF.

This clonotype was detected a few times. The chain is built from TRBV7-2 and TRBJ2-5; D uncertain. The CDR3 contains 13 residues. Germline CDR1 is SGHTA and CDR2 is FQGNSA. The V and J ends lost 2 bases and 1 base respectively, with 5 bases between them. CDR3 DNA sequence: TGTGCCAGCAGCTTATGGGGCCAAGAGACCCAGTACTTC. This translates into CASSLWGQETQYF.

The CDR3 DNA follows: TGTGCCAGCAGCTTAAGTCGGGACACAGATACGCAGTATTTT. Protein sequence: CASSLSRDTDTQYF. The J gene is TRBJ2-3, the V gene TRBV7-2, with D perhaps matching TRBD2 (5 bases). Germline V lookup: CDR1 SGHTA, CDR2 FQGNSA. CDR3 length: 14 residues. Trimming left V 2 bases short and J 2 bases short, with 8 bases between.

This chain connects TRBV7-2 to TRBJ2-3, with TRBD2 identical over 10 bases. The CDR3 has 16 amino acids. Germline values: CDR1 SGHTA, CDR2 FQGNSA. Losses at the gene ends were 1 base for V and 3 bases for J; bases not matched to a gene: 4. CDR3 residues: CASSLEPGLATDTQYF. The CDR3 DNA follows: TGTGCCAGCAGCTTAGAGCCGGGACTAGCGACAGATACGCAGTATTTT.

The chain couples TRBV6-5 to TRBJ2-2, with D tentatively TRBD2 (7 bases). V shed 5 bases and J shed 4 bases, with 14 bases lying between them. The CDR3 is made up of 15 amino acids. Germline V gives CDR1 MNHEY, CDR2 SVGAGI. DNA for the CDR3: TGTGCCAGCAGTGACGGGGGGCAAGGCACCGGGGAGCTGTTTTTT. It translates to CASSDGGQGTGELFF.